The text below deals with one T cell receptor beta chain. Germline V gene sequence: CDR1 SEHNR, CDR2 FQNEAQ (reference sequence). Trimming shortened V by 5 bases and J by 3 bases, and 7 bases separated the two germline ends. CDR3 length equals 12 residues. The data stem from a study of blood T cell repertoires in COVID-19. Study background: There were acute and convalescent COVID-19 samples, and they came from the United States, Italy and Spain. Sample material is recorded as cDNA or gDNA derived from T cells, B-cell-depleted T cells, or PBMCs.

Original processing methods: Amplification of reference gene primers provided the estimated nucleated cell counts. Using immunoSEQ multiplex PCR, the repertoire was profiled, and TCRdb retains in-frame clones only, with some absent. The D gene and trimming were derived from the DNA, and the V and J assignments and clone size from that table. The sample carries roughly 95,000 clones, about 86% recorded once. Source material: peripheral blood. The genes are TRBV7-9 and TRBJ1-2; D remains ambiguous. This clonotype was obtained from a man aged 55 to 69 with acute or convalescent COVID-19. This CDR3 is CASSPHDYGYTF. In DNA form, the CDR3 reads TGTGCCAGCAGCCCACACGACTATGGCTACACCTTC.